The clone carrying this T cell receptor beta chain was detected only once. The sample comes from a study of blood T cell repertoires in COVID-19. Study in general: From T cells, B-cell-depleted T cells, or PBMCs came the material, which was cDNA or gDNA.

In the source study's methods: Scientists estimated how many nucleated cells there were by amplifying reference gene primers. Some clones are missing from TCRdb's copy, which holds only in-frame ones; the method was immunoSEQ multiplex PCR. The V and J calls and the clone size are those of that table, but D and trimming were determined from the DNA. The table shows roughly 250,000 clones, with 85% to 90% occurring only once. Germline assignment: CDR1 SGHRS and CDR2 YFSETQ. The CDR3 totals 15 residues. The junction had 11 bases not matched to a gene; V was cut back by 5 bases and J by 5 bases. V is TRBV5-1 and J is TRBJ1-1; TRBD1 aligns across 8 bases. This clonotype was sampled from a woman in her forties with acute or convalescent COVID-19. Material: peripheral blood. CDR3 sequence reads: CASRTYRGSSTEAFF. The CDR3 region has the DNA TGCGCCAGCAGAACCTACAGGGGGTCAAGTACTGAAGCTTTCTTT.